The 8 T cell receptor beta chains listed next were all sequenced from one sample in a study of blood T cell repertoires in COVID-19. TCRdb's copy holds only in-frame clones and misses some; the assay was immunoSEQ multiplex PCR. The sample lists about 120,000 clones; approximately 90% were seen once. What was sequenced was peripheral blood. The source of these receptors is a human donor with acute or convalescent COVID-19. The donor label of this sample is uncertain.

V is TRBV4-1 and J is TRBJ1-2, with D perhaps matching TRBD1 (6 bases). The germline gives CDR1 MGHRA, CDR2 YSYEKL. Trimming took 2 bases from V and 0 from J, leaving 13 bases between them. The CDR3 contains 16 residues. CDR3 bases: TGCGCCAGCAGCCAATATGGGACACGCACTAACTATGGCTACACCTTC. It translates to CASSQYGTRTNYGYTF.

The chain couples TRBV28 to TRBJ1-2, with 10 nucleotides matching TRBD1. The germline gives CDR1 MDHEN, CDR2 SYDVKM. The CDR3 has 14 residues. V gave up 9 bases and J gave up 4 bases; unmatched junction bases: 8. The DNA for the CDR3 is TGTGCCAGTTTCCAGGGGGACAGGGGCTATGGCTACACCTTC. Translated, it gives CASFQGDRGYGYTF.

There are a few counts of this clone. This chain uses TRBV5-1 with TRBJ2-2, with D unclear. V lost 0 bases and J lost 0, with 6 bases in between. The germline V gene has CDR1 SGHRS and CDR2 YFSETQ. This CDR3 comprises 15 residues. The CDR3 region has the DNA TGCGCCAGCAGCTTGGATGCGGCGAACACCGGGGAGCTGTTTTTT. It yields the protein CASSLDAANTGELFF.

The chain combines TRBV5-1 with TRBJ2-5; 10 nucleotides line up with TRBD2. Looked up from germline, CDR1 is SGHRS and CDR2 is YFSETQ. Trimming at V came to 0 bases and at J to 4 bases, leaving 6 bases not matched to a gene. The CDR3 consists of 16 residues. The CDR3 is CASSLGGLAEGETQYF. CDR3 coding DNA: TGCGCCAGCAGCTTGGGAGGACTAGCGGAGGGAGAGACCCAGTACTTC.

To note about this clone: The junction and the germline gene differ at one end; a read error may be behind it. This sequence joins TRBV19 and TRBJ1-6; D unresolved. The CDR3 is 13 residues long. From germline, CDR1 is LNHDA and CDR2 SQIVND (reference sequence). CDR3 amino acids: CASSIGMGSPGSF. CDR3 DNA sequence: TGTGCCAGTAGCATCGGCATGGGGAGCCCCGGTAGCTTT.

This clone was picked up one time. V gene TRBV7-2 combines with J gene TRBJ2-3; 7 bases fit TRBD2. The germline V gene has CDR1 SGHTA and CDR2 FQGNSA. The length of the CDR3 is 19 residues. Unmatched junction bases numbered 21, after V lost 5 bases and J lost 4 bases. The CDR3 bases are TGTGCCAGCAGCCCACCCGGGACTACGATGGGAGGGGCGTCAGATACGCAGTATTTT. Translation: CASSPPGTTMGGASDTQYF.

The chain links TRBV3-1 (or the pseudogene TRBV3-2) to TRBJ2-2; TRBD2 might be the D (5 bases). The CDR3 sequence is 16 residues long. The V and J ends lost 6 bases and 0 bases respectively, with 14 bases between them. The V gene's germline CDR1 is LGHDT and CDR2 YNNKEL (reference sequence). The CDR3 loop reads CASRPSPEANTGELFF. Written as DNA, the CDR3 is TGTGCCAGCAGACCCTCCCCGGAGGCGAACACCGGGGAGCTGTTTTTT.

The V and J genes are TRBV5-1 and TRBJ2-7, with TRBD1 identical over 7 bases. The length of the CDR3 is 14 residues. The ends lost 0 bases at V and 5 bases at J; junction bases unmatched: 5. Germline values: CDR1 SGHRS, CDR2 YFSETQ. CDR3 nucleotide sequence: TGCGCCAGCAGCTTGGCGGTCCAGGGGGACGAGCAGTACTTC. Its translation: CASSLAVQGDEQYF.